This TCR beta chain appears in the sequencing data of a study of Graves' ophthalmopathy and Graves' hyperthyroidism. Study outcomes and limitations: Most expanded thyroid clonotypes above 0.001 frequency also appeared in blood.

This clonotype was detected many times. Its target is not known. CDR1 is MGHDK and CDR2 is SYGVNS in the germline V gene. The CDR3 runs to 13 residues. V was pared by 4 bases and J by 3 bases, with 9 bases between. Amplifying from RNA transcripts, the study obtained TCR beta CDR3 regions. In the first round, RT-PCR was carried out with HTBI primers, and a multiplex PCR formed the second round. TCRdb reprocessed the multiplex PCR reads with MiXCR, giving one entry per CDR3 protein. Found here are roughly 700,000 distinct CDR3 sequences, roughly 40% of them singletons; the top ten hold about 40%. Under 3 months in duration, the ophthalmopathy in affected donors had moderate-to-severe activity, CAS ≥3 and NOSPECS ≥4. In this cohort, patients with other autoimmune diseases, uncontrolled infections, pregnancy or lactation were excluded.

Material: peripheral blood. The chain uses TRBV25-1 and TRBJ1-1; D not certain. This clonotype was obtained from an adult man with Graves' ophthalmopathy. This CDR3 reads CASSAQVHTEAFF. The CDR3 DNA reads TGTGCCAGCAGTGCCCAGGTGCACACTGAAGCTTTCTTT.